This T cell receptor beta chain was profiled in a study of blood T cells in healthy people across ages. V shed 6 bases and J 13 bases; nucleotides not matched to a gene: 13. Germline CDR1 SQVTM, CDR2 ANQGSEA. The CDR3 length is 14 residues. A second PCR, run for about 7 to 12 cycles, used a sample-barcoded 5' primer plus a J-beta primer mix. From the 5' RACE reads, TCRdb called clonotypes with MiXCR, one entry per CDR3 protein. The sample consists of approximately 2,000,000 distinct CDR3 sequences, approximately 39% of them appearing once. This receptor was obtained from a human donor in good health. Source material: blood. The J gene is TRBJ2-4, the V gene TRBV29-1; 12 bases agree with TRBD1. CDR3 bases: TGCAGCGTCCGACCGGGACAGGGGGCTTGGGAGCAGTACTTC. Its protein is CSVRPGQGAWEQYF.